These 10 T cell receptor beta chains were sequenced from one sample in a study of blood T cells in healthy people across ages. It was with a sample-barcoded 5' primer and a J-beta primer mix that a second PCR of roughly 6 to 11 cycles was run. MiXCR, applied by TCRdb to the 5' RACE reads, yields one record per CDR3 protein. The sample carries hundreds of thousands of distinct CDR3 sequences, approximately 59% recorded once. The specimen sequenced was blood. These receptor sequences come from a man aged 60 to 75 in good health.

The table lists this clonotype with a few counts. The chain joins TRBV7-2 to TRBJ1-2, with no clear D. The CDR3 runs to 16 residues. The germline V and J ends were trimmed by 0 bases and 0 bases, with 11 bases remaining between them. Germline loops: CDR1 SGHTA, CDR2 FQGNSA. CDR3 sequence reads: CASSLAAGGTNYGYTF. The CDR3 DNA reads TGTGCCAGCAGCTTAGCAGCAGGAGGAACTAACTATGGCTACACCTTC.

The rearrangement joins TRBV5-1 to TRBJ2-5, with D perhaps matching TRBD1 (6 bases). The CDR3 totals 16 residues. Trimming removed 0 bases at V and 1 base at J, with 13 bases between. Germline V lookup: CDR1 SGHRS, CDR2 YFSETQ. CDR3 in DNA: TGCGCCAGCAGCTTGGAAGTGGGACAAGTCCAAGAGACCCAGTACTTC. Translated: CASSLEVGQVQETQYF. Together with reference TRBV5-1 and TRBJ2-5, the CDR3 gives the full variable domain: KAGVTQTPRYLIKTRGQQVTLSCSPISGHRSVSWYQQTPGQGLQFLFEYFSETQRNKGNFPGRFSGRQFSNSRSEMNVSTLELGDSALYLCASSLEVGQVQETQYFGPGTRLLVL.

A remark on this clonotype: The junction departs from the called germline gene at one end, perhaps through a read error. V and J are TRBV20-1 and TRBJ1-2; D is ambiguous. The CDR3 contains 13 residues. Germline-derived CDR1 and CDR2 are DFQATT and SNEGSKA (reference sequence). The CDR3 here is CSARERRLYSYTF. The CDR3 coding sequence is TGCAGTGCTAGAGAGAGGAGGCTCTATAGCTACACCTTC.

V is TRBV20-1 and J is TRBJ1-6, with 7 positions matching TRBD1. V was clipped by 5 bases and J by 7 bases; unmatched bases: 11. Looked up from germline, CDR1 is DFQATT and CDR2 is SNEGSKA (reference sequence). There are 15 residues in the CDR3. The CDR3 nucleotides read TGCAGTGCTTGCCGGGACAGCCCAAAGAATTCACCCCTCCACTTT. Translated: CSACRDSPKNSPLHF.

This clonotype was seen many times. The chain uses TRBV4-1 and TRBJ1-1, with a weak D call TRBD1 (5 bases). The ends were cut back, 1 base at V and 4 bases at J, with 10 bases in the middle. Germline values: CDR1 MGHRA, CDR2 YSYEKL. The CDR3 totals 14 residues. CDR3 in amino acids: CASSQAVGATEAFF. CDR3 DNA: TGCGCCAGCAGCCAAGCTGTAGGGGCCACTGAAGCTTTCTTT.

Concerning this clonotype itself: Germline is not matched at one junction end, which may reflect a read error. The CDR3 region is CASSQPGLGDYNEQFF. Written as DNA, the CDR3 is TGCGCCAGCAGCCAACCGGGACTAGGGGACTACAATGAGCAGTTCTTT. The gene calls are TRBV4-1 and TRBJ2-1, with 8 bases fitting TRBD2. The CDR3 is 16 amino acids. The germline gives CDR1 MGHRA, CDR2 YSYEKL.

This rearrangement joins TRBV9 to TRBJ2-5, with D hard to call. CDR1 and CDR2 (germline): SGDLS, YYNGEE. This CDR3 region has 13 residues. The V end was cut by 4 bases, the J end by 5 bases, with 12 bases between. The CDR3, as DNA: TGTGCCAGCAGCCCCAGAGCCGTGGAGACCCAGTACTTC. It is translated as CASSPRAVETQYF.

This rearrangement joins TRBV20-1 to TRBJ2-5; D remains unclear. From germline, CDR1 is DFQATT and CDR2 SNEGSKA (reference sequence). Trimming removed 4 bases at V and 3 bases at J, with 6 bases between. This CDR3 comprises 11 residues. The CDR3 DNA is TGCAGTGCTACCCCGGAAGAGACCCAGTACTTC. Encoded protein: CSATPEETQYF.

The V call is TRBV7-6, the J call TRBJ2-5, with a tentative D call TRBD1 (5 bases). V was trimmed by 1 base and J by 2 bases, leaving 14 bases between them. There are 16 residues in the CDR3. Germline CDR1 and CDR2: SGHVS and FNYEAQ. The CDR3 region is CASSLVSQGWQETQYF. The CDR3 DNA is TGTGCCAGCAGCTTAGTAAGCCAGGGATGGCAAGAGACCCAGTACTTC.

The rearrangement joins TRBV9 to TRBJ2-1, with 8 bases lining up with TRBD2. Germline-derived CDR1 and CDR2 are SGDLS and YYNGEE. This CDR3 spans 16 amino acids. J lost 9 bases, V lost 4 bases, and 15 bases had no gene match. DNA of the CDR3: TGTGCCAGCAGCCCCGGGAGTAGCGGGGTGACGGGTGAGCAGTTCTTC. It yields the protein CASSPGSSGVTGEQFF.